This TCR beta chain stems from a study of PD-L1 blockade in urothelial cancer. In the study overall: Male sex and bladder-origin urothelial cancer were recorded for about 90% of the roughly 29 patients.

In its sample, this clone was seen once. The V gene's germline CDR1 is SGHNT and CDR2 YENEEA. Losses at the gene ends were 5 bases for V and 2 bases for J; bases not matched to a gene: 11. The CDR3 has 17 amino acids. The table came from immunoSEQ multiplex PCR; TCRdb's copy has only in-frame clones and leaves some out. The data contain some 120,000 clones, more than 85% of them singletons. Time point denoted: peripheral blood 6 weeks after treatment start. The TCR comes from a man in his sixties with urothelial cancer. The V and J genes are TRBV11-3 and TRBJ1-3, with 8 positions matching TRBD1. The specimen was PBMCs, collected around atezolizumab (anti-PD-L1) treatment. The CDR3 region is CASSLFPRGLPGNTIYF. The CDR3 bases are TGTGCCAGCAGCCTCTTCCCCAGGGGGCTGCCTGGAAACACCATATATTTT.